Described below is a single TCR beta chain sequence and its context. Its target is unknown. Amplification by 5'RACE using constant-segment primers produced TCR alpha and TCR beta cDNA libraries that carried sample barcodes and UMIs. In TCRdb, the 5' RACE reads were re-called with MiXCR into one record per CDR3 protein. In the table there are fewer than 550,000 distinct CDR3 sequences, about 19% of which are singletons. V lost 4 bases and J lost 5; bases outside the gene matches: 5. This CDR3 has 14 amino acids. Germline lookup yields CDR1 SGHNT and CDR2 YYREEE (reference sequence). These data originate in a study of T-cell memory formation after mild COVID-19. Study findings and constraints: Balance between CD4 and CD8 was seen in clones contracting day 15 to 85, and a CD4+ lean was seen in later expanders. Researchers report contracting CD4+ clones mostly in CM and EM, with CD8+ clones in EMRA.

This chain uses TRBV5-4 with TRBJ1-2; 10 nucleotides line up with TRBD1. The source of this sequence is an adult woman who had mild COVID-19 (a few samples of this study predate the infection). Cell type and time point are not known. Specimen: PBMCs or a T cell subset sorted from them (not recorded which). The CDR3 region is CASSNPGQGYGYTF. The CDR3 DNA follows: TGTGCCAGCAGCAATCCGGGACAGGGGTATGGCTACACCTTC. The whole variable domain, remainder taken from reference TRBV5-4 and TRBJ1-2, is ETGVTQSPTHLIKTRGQQVTLRCSSQSGHNTVSWYQQALGQGPQFIFQYYREEENGRGNFPPRFSGLQFPNYSSELNVNALELDDSALYLCASSNPGQGYGYTFGSGTRLTVV.